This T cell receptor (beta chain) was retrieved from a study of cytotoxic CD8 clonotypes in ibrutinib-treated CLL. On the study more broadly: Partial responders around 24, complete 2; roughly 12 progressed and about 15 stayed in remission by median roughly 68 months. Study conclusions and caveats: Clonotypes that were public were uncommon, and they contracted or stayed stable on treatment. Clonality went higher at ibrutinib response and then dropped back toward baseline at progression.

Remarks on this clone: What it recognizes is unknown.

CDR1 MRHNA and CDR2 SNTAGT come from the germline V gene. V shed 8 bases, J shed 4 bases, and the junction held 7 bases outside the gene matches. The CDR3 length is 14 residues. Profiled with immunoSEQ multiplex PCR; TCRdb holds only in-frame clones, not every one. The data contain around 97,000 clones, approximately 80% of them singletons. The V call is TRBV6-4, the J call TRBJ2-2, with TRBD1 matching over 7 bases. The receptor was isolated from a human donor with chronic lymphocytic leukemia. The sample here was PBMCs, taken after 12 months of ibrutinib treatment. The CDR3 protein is CASGTTGSTGELFF. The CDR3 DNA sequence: TGTGCCAGCGGGACGACAGGGAGCACCGGGGAGCTGTTTTTT.